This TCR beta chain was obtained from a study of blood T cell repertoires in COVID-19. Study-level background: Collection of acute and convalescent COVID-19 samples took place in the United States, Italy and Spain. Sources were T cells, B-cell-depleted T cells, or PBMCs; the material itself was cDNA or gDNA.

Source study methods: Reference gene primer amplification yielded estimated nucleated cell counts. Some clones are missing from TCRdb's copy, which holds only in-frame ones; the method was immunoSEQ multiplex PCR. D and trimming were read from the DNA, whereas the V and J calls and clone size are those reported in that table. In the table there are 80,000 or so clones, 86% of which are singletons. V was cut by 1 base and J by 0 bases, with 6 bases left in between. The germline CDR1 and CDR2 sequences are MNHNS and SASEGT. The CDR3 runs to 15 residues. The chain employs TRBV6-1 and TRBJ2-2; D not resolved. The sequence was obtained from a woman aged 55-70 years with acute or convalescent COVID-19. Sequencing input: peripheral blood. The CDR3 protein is CASSEDSPNTGELFF. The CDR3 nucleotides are TGTGCCAGCAGTGAAGACAGCCCGAACACCGGGGAGCTGTTTTTT.